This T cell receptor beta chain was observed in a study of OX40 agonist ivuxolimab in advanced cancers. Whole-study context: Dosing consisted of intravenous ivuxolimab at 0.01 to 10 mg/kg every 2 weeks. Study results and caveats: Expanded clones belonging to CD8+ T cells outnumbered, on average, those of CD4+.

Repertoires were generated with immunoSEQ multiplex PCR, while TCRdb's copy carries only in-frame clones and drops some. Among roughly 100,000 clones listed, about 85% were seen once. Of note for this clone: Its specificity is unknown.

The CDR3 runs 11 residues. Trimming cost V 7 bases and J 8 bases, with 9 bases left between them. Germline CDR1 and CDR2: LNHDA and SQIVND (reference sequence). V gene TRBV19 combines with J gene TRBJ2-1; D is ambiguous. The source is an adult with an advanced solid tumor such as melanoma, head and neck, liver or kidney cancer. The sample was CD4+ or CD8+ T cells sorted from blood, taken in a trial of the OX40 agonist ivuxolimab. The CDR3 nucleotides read TGTGCCAGTACATCCCTCTATGAGCAGTTCTTC. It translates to CASTSLYEQFF. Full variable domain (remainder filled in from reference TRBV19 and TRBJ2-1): DGGITQSPKYLFRKEGQNVTLSCEQNLNHDAMYWYRQDPGQGLRLIYYSQIVNDFQKGDIAEGYSVSREKKESFPLTVTSAQKNPTAFYLCASTSLYEQFFGPGTRLTVL.